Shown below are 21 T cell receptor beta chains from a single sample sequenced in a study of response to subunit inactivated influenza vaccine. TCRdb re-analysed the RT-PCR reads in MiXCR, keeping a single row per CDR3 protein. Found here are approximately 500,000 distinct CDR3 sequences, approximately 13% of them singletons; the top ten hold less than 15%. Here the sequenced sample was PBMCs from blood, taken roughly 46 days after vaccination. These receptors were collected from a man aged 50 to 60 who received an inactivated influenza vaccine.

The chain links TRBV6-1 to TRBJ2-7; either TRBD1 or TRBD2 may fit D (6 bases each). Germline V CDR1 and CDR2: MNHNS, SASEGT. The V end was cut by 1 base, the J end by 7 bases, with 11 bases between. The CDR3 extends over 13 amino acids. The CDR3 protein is CASSEGQGREQYF. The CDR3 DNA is TGTGCCAGCAGTGAAGGTCAGGGGAGGGAGCAGTACTTC.

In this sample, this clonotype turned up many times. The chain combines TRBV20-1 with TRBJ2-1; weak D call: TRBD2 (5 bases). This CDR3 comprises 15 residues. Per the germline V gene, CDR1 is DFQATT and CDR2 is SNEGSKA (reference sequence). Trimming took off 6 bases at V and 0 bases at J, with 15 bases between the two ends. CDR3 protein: CSAPRGRGSYNEQFF. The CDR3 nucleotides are TGCAGTGCCCCGCGAGGGCGAGGCTCCTACAATGAGCAGTTCTTC.

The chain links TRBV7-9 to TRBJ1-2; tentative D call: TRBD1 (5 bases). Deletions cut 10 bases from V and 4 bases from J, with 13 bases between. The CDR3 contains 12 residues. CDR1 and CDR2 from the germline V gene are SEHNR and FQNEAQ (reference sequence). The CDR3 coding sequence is TGTGCCACCGAGGGGTTCGGCTATGGCTACACCTTC. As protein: CATEGFGYGYTF.

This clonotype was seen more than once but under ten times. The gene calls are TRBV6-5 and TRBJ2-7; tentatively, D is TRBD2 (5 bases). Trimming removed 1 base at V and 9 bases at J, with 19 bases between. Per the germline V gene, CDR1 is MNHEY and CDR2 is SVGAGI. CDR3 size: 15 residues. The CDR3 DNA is TGTGCCAGCAGTTACTTCCCAGCGGCCCCTACGACGCAGTACTTC. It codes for CASSYFPAAPTTQYF.

The DNA of the CDR3 is TGCAGTGCTACATCTATCCGGGACAGGGGTTGGGAGACCCAGTACTTC. This sequence encodes CSATSIRDRGWETQYF. The chain combines TRBV20-1 with TRBJ2-5; 10 bases agree with TRBD1. The germline V gene has CDR1 DFQATT and CDR2 SNEGSKA (reference sequence). The CDR3 totals 16 residues. V shed 4 bases, J shed 5 bases, and the junction held 13 bases outside the gene matches.

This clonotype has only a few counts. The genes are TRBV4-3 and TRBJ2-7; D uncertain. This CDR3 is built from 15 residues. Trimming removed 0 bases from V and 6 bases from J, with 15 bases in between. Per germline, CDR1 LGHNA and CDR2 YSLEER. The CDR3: CASSQEITRSAEQYF. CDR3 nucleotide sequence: TGCGCCAGCAGCCAAGAAATTACAAGGAGTGCCGAGCAGTACTTC.

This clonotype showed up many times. The CDR3 loop reads CAISESWGVGDQPQHF. Here the CDR3 DNA reads TGTGCCATCAGTGAGTCTTGGGGGGTTGGGGATCAGCCCCAGCATTTT. The V and J genes are TRBV10-3 and TRBJ1-5, with D perhaps matching TRBD1 (5 bases). This CDR3 is 16 amino acids long. Germline CDR1 and CDR2: ENHRY and SYGVKD. Deletions cut 0 bases from V and 5 bases from J, with 14 bases between.

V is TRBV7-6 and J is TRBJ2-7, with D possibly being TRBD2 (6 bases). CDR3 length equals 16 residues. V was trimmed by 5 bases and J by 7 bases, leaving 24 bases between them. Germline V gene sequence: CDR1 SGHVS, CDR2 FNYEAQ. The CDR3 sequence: CASSHLPGETSGEQYF. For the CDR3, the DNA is TGTGCCAGCAGCCATCTCCCGGGGGAGACTAGTGGAGAGCAGTACTTC.

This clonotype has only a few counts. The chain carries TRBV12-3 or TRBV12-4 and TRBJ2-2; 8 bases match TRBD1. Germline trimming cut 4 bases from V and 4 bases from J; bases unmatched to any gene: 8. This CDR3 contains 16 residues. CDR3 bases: TGTGCCAGCAGTTCCCCAGGGGGCCTGGGCACCGGGGAGCTGTTTTTT. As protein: CASSSPGGLGTGELFF.

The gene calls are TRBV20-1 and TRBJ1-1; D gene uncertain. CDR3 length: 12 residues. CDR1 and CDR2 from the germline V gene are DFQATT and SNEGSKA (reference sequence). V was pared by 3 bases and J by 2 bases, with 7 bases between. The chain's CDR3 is CSASGVNTEAFF. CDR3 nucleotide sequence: TGCAGTGCTAGTGGGGTAAACACTGAAGCTTTCTTT.

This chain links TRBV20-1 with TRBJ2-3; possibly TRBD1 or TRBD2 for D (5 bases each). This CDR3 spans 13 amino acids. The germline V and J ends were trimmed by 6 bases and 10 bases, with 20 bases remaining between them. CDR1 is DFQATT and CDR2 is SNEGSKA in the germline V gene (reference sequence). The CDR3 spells CSAGPGPQSAQYF. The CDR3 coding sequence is TGCAGTGCCGGGCCGGGACCTCAATCGGCGCAGTATTTT.

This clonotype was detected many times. CDR3 amino acids: CSARGTSRADTQYF. CDR3 DNA sequence: TGCAGTGCTAGGGGGACTAGCAGGGCAGATACGCAGTATTTT. The genes are TRBV20-1 and TRBJ2-3; 9 bases line up with TRBD2. The trim removed 3 bases at V and 4 bases at J, leaving 5 bases unmatched. The CDR3 runs to 14 residues. Germline V gene lookup returns CDR1 DFQATT and CDR2 SNEGSKA (reference sequence).

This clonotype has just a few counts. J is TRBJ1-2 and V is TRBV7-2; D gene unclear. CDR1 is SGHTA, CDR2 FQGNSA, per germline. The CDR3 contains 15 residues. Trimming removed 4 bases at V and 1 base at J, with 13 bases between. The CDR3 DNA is TGTGCCAGCAGCTCCCCTGTAGAGTTTAACTATGGCTACACCTTC. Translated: CASSSPVEFNYGYTF.

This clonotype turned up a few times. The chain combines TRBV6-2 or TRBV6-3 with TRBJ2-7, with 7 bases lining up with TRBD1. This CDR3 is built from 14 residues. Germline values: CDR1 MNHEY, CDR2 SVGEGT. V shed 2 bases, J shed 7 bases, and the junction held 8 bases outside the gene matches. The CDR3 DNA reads TGTGCCAGCAGTTACCGGGCAGGGGGACGGGAGCAGTACTTC. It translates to CASSYRAGGREQYF.

This CDR3 reads CASSPSQGRKRTQYF. As DNA, the CDR3 is TGTGCCAGCAGTCCCAGCCAGGGTAGGAAGAGAACCCAGTACTTC. The chain uses TRBV27 and TRBJ2-5; D is perhaps TRBD1 (5 bases). The length of the CDR3 is 15 residues. V gave up 5 bases and J gave up 8 bases, with 21 bases separating them. From germline, CDR1 is MNHEY and CDR2 SMNVEV (reference sequence).

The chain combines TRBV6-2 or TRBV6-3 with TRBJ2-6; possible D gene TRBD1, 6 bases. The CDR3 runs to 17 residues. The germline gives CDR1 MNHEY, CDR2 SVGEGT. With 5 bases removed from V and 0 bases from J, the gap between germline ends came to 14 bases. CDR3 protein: CASSLQGLRSGANVLTF. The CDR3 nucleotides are TGTGCCAGCAGTCTACAGGGTTTGCGCTCTGGGGCCAACGTCCTGACTTTC.

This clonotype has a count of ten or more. For the CDR3, the DNA is TGTGCCATCAGTGAGTCGGCAGGGACGCACAATCAGCCCCAGCATTTT. This gives the protein CAISESAGTHNQPQHF. The V call is TRBV10-3, the J call TRBJ1-5, with D possibly TRBD1 on 5 matching bases. This CDR3 has 16 residues. Deletions cut 0 bases from V and 3 bases from J, with 12 bases between. Per germline, CDR1 ENHRY and CDR2 SYGVKD.

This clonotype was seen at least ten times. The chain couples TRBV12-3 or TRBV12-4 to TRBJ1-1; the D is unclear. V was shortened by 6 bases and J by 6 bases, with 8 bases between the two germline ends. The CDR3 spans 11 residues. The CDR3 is CASRRRSEAFF. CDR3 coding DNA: TGTGCCAGCAGGAGGAGGTCTGAAGCTTTCTTT.

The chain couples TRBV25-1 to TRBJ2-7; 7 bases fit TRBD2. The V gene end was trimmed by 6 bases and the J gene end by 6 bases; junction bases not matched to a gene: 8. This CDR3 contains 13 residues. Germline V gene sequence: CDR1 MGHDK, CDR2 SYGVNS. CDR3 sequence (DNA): TGTGCCAGCAGGGGCTCGTGGGGGGGCGAGCAGTACTTC. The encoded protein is CASRGSWGGEQYF.

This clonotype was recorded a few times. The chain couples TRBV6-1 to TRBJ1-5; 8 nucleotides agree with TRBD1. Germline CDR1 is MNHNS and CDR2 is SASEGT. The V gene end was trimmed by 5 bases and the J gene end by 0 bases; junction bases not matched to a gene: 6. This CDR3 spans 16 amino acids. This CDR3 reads CASSKQGEYSNQPQHF. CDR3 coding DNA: TGTGCCAGCAGTAAACAGGGGGAGTATAGCAATCAGCCCCAGCATTTT.

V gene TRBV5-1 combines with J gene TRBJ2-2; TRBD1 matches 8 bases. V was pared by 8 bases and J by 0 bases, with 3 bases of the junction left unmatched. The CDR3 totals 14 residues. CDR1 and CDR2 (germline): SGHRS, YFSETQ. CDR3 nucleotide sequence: TGCGCCAGTAAGACAGGGGCGAACACCGGGGAGCTGTTTTTT. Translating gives CASKTGANTGELFF.